These T cell receptor beta chains were read from a single sample in a study of cytomegalovirus exposure and HLA in healthy donors. This table comes from immunoSEQ multiplex PCR, and its TCRdb copy is limited to in-frame clones, with some not included. Among nearly 300,000 clones listed, around 86% were seen once. The source material was PBMCs. Every receptor here comes from a middle-aged man in good health and CMV-seropositive. CDR3s include the opening cysteine and the closing phenylalanine or tryptophan. A D gene is named only where the DNA matches it firmly. The size of a clone is reported for some rows only, either as once, few or many, or as a class for expanded clones.

cdr3_aa	cdr3_nt	v_call	j_call	d_call	clone_size
CASSVVGRRGYNEQFF	TGTGCCAGCAGCGTAGTGGGCCGGAGGGGATACAATGAGCAGTTCTTC	TRBV9	TRBJ2-1	.	.
CSVDLNPTSGRSTDTQYF	TGCAGCGTTGATCTCAACCCGACTAGCGGGAGGTCCACAGATACGCAGTATTTT	TRBV29-1	TRBJ2-3	TRBD2	.
CASSQEWTGGGNTIYF	TGCGCCAGCAGCCAAGAATGGACAGGGGGTGGAAACACCATATATTTT	TRBV4-1	TRBJ1-3	TRBD1	few
CASRLGGTELYF	TGTGCCAGCAGGTTAGGCGGGACAGAGCTTTACTTT	TRBV27	TRBJ1-1	TRBD1	.
CSSSIQGPNTEAFF	TGTTCCAGCAGCATACAGGGCCCCAACACTGAAGCTTTCTTT	TRBV7-9	TRBJ1-1	.	.
CSVESLVTGGNEQFF	TGCAGCGTTGAATCACTGGTAACAGGGGGCAATGAGCAGTTCTTC	TRBV29-1	TRBJ2-1	TRBD1	.
CASSHGLYTGELFF	TGTGCCAGCAGCCACGGACTGTACACCGGGGAGCTGTTTTTT	TRBV28	TRBJ2-2	.	.
CASSQEGAKPGELFF	TGTGCCAGCAGCCAAGAAGGGGCCAAGCCCGGGGAGCTGTTTTTT	TRBV4-2	TRBJ2-2	.	.
CASSPGTSLNEQFF	TGCGCCAGCAGCCCCGGGACTAGCCTCAATGAGCAGTTCTTC	TRBV4-1	TRBJ2-1	TRBD2	once
CASSLEGVGGWNEQFF	TGTGCCAGCAGTTTAGAAGGGGTGGGGGGATGGAATGAGCAGTTCTTC	TRBV28	TRBJ2-1	.	.
CASSLPGQFSYEQYF	TGTGCCAGCAGCTTACCGGGACAGTTCTCCTACGAGCAGTACTTC	TRBV7-8	TRBJ2-7	TRBD1	.
CSARRDYEQYF	TGCAGTGCTAGGCGGGACTACGAGCAGTACTTC	TRBV20-1	TRBJ2-7	.	.
CAIGGMNTEAFF	TGTGCCATTGGGGGGATGAACACTGAAGCTTTCTTT	TRBV19	TRBJ1-1	.	.
CASLYAPGGRYNEQFF	TGTGCCAGCCTCTATGCGCCAGGGGGGAGGTACAATGAGCAGTTCTTC	TRBV28	TRBJ2-1	.	once
CASSLGTGGYEQYF	TGTGCCAGCAGCTTGGGGACAGGGGGTTACGAGCAGTACTTC	TRBV5-6	TRBJ2-7	TRBD1	few
CASSQPGPTAYEQYF	TGTGCCAGCAGTCAACCAGGGCCCACGGCCTACGAGCAGTACTTC	TRBV25-1	TRBJ2-7	.	.
CASRPFNPGPPSGGYTF	TGTGCCAGCAGACCTTTCAATCCCGGACCCCCGAGCGGTGGCTACACCTTC	TRBV28	TRBJ1-2	.	few
CATRGASSYNEQFF	TGTGCCACCCGGGGGGCTAGCTCCTACAATGAGCAGTTCTTC	TRBV7-9	TRBJ2-1	.	.
CASRQTVNTEAFF	TGTGCCAGCAGGCAGACAGTGAACACTGAAGCTTTCTTT	TRBV6-5	TRBJ1-1	.	.
CASSLPASGRYGYTF	TGTGCCAGCAGCTTGCCGGCGTCAGGGCGCTATGGCTACACCTTC	TRBV5-4	TRBJ1-2	.	.
CASRSGTATYEQYF	TGTGCCAGCAGAAGCGGAACGGCCACCTACGAGCAGTACTTC	TRBV2	TRBJ2-7	.	.
CASSARPGQPSTDTQYF	TGTGCCAGCAGCGCAAGACCGGGACAGCCGAGCACAGATACGCAGTATTTT	TRBV11-2	TRBJ2-3	TRBD1	.
CASCLQQGARPQHF	TGTGCCAGCTGTTTGCAACAGGGGGCTAGACCCCAGCATTTT	TRBV28	TRBJ1-5	TRBD1	.
CASRPTGEVKTQYF	TGTGCCAGCAGACCCACAGGGGAGGTAAAGACCCAGTACTTC	TRBV2	TRBJ2-5	.	once
CASSLDRGRTEAFF	TGTGCCAGCAGTTTAGACAGGGGCCGAACTGAAGCTTTCTTT	TRBV27	TRBJ1-1	TRBD1	.
CASSHDRDQPQHF	TGTGCCAGCAGCCATGACAGAGATCAGCCCCAGCATTTT	TRBV5-4	TRBJ1-5	.	.
CASSLPGTRNEQFF	TGCGCCAGCAGCCTCCCCGGGACTAGAAATGAGCAGTTCTTC	TRBV5-1	TRBJ2-1	TRBD2	.
CASSLLGGDGYTF	TGTGCCAGCAGTCTCCTGGGGGGGGATGGCTACACCTTC	TRBV27	TRBJ1-2	.	.
CASSPNSEDNEKLFF	TGTGCCAGCTCACCAAATTCAGAGGATAATGAAAAACTGTTTTTT	TRBV18	TRBJ1-4	.	few
CAISESADEQYF	TGTGCCATCAGTGAGTCGGCGGACGAGCAGTACTTC	TRBV10-3	TRBJ2-7	.	.
CASSVRLAGRNEQYF	TGTGCCAGCAGCGTCCGACTAGCGGGAAGGAACGAGCAGTACTTC	TRBV7-8	TRBJ2-7	TRBD2	.
CASSVATGGDIQYF	TGTGCCAGCAGCGTAGCTACGGGAGGGGACATTCAGTACTTC	TRBV9	TRBJ2-4	TRBD2	.
CASSLERLSGYTF	TGTGCCAGCAGCTTAGAACGCCTTAGTGGCTACACCTTC	TRBV7-9	TRBJ1-2	.	.